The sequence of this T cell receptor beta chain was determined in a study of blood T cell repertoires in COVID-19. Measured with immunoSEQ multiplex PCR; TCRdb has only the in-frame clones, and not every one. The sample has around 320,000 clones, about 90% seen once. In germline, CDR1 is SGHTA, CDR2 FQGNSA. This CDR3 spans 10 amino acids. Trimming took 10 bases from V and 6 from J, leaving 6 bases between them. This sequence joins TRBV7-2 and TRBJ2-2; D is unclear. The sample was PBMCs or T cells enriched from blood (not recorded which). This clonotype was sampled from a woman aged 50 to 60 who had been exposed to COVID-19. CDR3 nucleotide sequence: TGTGCCATCCGAGCCGGGGAGCTGTTTTTT. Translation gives CAIRAGELFF.